Shown below are 15 T cell receptor beta chains from a single sample sequenced in a study of T cell changes during pregnancy in multiple sclerosis. Libraries were prepared by immunoSEQ multiplex PCR; TCRdb keeps only in-frame clonotypes and omits some of them. The sample records about 40,000 clones, about nine tenths being singletons. This specimen consisted of CD4+ T cells from peripheral blood mononuclear cells, obtained in the first trimester of pregnancy. The receptors here all came from a female donor with multiple sclerosis, enrolled in a pregnancy study.

J is TRBJ2-5 and V is TRBV30; D call uncertain. The CDR3 runs to 12 residues. Germline V gene lookup returns CDR1 GTSNPN and CDR2 SVGIG (reference sequence). V shed 4 bases and J shed 5 bases, with 11 bases lying between them. The CDR3 bases are TGTGCCTGGATTACTGACTCCGAGACCCAGTACTTC. This codes for CAWITDSETQYF.

The CDR3 here is CASSPGRSAGNTDTQYF. The CDR3 nucleotides are TGCGCCAGCAGCCCCGGCCGAAGCGCAGGGAACACAGATACGCAGTATTTT. The genes are TRBV5-1 and TRBJ2-3; D might be TRBD1 (5 bases). CDR1 and CDR2 (germline): SGHRS, YFSETQ. V lost 4 bases and J lost 2, with 20 bases in between. The CDR3 runs 17 residues.

The CDR3 nucleotides read TGTGCCAGCCGAACAGGGGGCGCCTTTGAAGAGACCCAGTACTTC. It yields the protein CASRTGGAFEETQYF. V gene TRBV28 combines with J gene TRBJ2-5; 9 bases match TRBD1. Germline trimming cut 8 bases from V and 3 bases from J; bases unmatched to any gene: 10. This CDR3 is built from 15 residues. Germline V lookup: CDR1 MDHEN, CDR2 SYDVKM.

The chain joins TRBV5-1 to TRBJ2-2; weak D call: TRBD2 (7 bases). V dropped 0 bases and J dropped 4 bases, with 13 bases sitting between them. The length of the CDR3 is 16 residues. CDR1 SGHRS and CDR2 YFSETQ come from the germline V gene. As DNA, the CDR3 is TGCGCCAGCAGCTTGGGTGCGGGGGCGGCCACCGGGGAGCTGTTTTTT. It specifies CASSLGAGAATGELFF.

CDR3 nucleotide sequence: TGTGCCAGCAGCCCTAATTTCGGCGGGATTCAGTACTTC. Protein: CASSPNFGGIQYF. The chain employs TRBV7-2 and TRBJ2-4; a weak D match, TRBD2 (5 bases). CDR1 and CDR2 (germline): SGHTA, FQGNSA. V was pared by 5 bases and J by 10 bases, with 15 bases between. There are 13 residues in the CDR3.

This clone was observed a handful of times. The chain employs TRBV6-5 and TRBJ1-1; tentatively, D is TRBD1 (5 bases). CDR3 size: 15 residues. Trimming took off 0 bases at V and 3 bases at J, with 11 bases between the two ends. The germline V gene encodes CDR1 MNHEY and CDR2 SVGAGI. Here the CDR3 DNA reads TGTGCCAGCAGTTACTCCCCCGCAGGGTACACTGAAGCTTTCTTT. This translates into CASSYSPAGYTEAFF.

This clone is medium-sized. Other DNA sequences in the sample encode the same CDR3. The chain has TRBV12-5 and TRBJ1-3; 7 nucleotides agree with TRBD1. This CDR3 has 15 residues. V gave up 3 bases and J gave up 0 bases; unmatched junction bases: 2. Germline V lookup: CDR1 LGHNT, CDR2 FRNRAP. In DNA form, the CDR3 reads TGTGCTAGTGGTTTTGGGACAGTCTCTGGAAACACCATATATTTT. It specifies CASGFGTVSGNTIYF. Supplemented by reference TRBV12-5 and TRBJ1-3, the full variable domain reads DARVTQTPRHKVTEMGQEVTMRCQPILGHNTVFWYRQTMMQGLELLAYFRNRAPLDDSGMPKDRFSAEMPDATLATLKIQPSEPRDSAVYFCASGFGTVSGNTIYFGEGSWLTVV.

There are a few counts of this clone. This sequence joins TRBV19 and TRBJ2-7; D is perhaps TRBD1 (7 bases). This CDR3 contains 13 residues. The germline gives CDR1 LNHDA, CDR2 SQIVND (reference sequence). V lost 3 bases to trimming and J lost 6 bases, with 12 bases between them. The CDR3 nucleotides read TGTGCCAGTAGTATGGAGGGGGCGTCCGAGCAGTACTTC. This encodes CASSMEGASEQYF.

The rearrangement uses TRBV30 and TRBJ2-7; 8 positions agree with TRBD1. CDR1 is GTSNPN, CDR2 SVGIG, per germline (reference sequence). V shed 4 bases, J shed 6 bases, and the junction held 14 bases outside the gene matches. CDR3 length equals 15 residues. The CDR3 region has the DNA TGTGCCTGGAATCTTTACCTCGGGACAGGCGGCGAGCAGTACTTC. Its protein product is CAWNLYLGTGGEQYF.

The chain combines TRBV25-1 with TRBJ1-4; perhaps TRBD1 as D (5 bases). CDR3 length: 15 residues. The V end lost 3 bases, the J end lost 7 bases, and 15 bases lay between the germline ends. Germline CDR1 is MGHDK and CDR2 is SYGVNS. In DNA form, the CDR3 reads TGTGCCAGCAGTGACCTGACAGTGACGGGTGAAAAACTGTTTTTT. Amino acids: CASSDLTVTGEKLFF.

The genes are TRBV4-3 and TRBJ2-5; 8 bases are a match to TRBD2. V was pared by 0 bases and J by 2 bases, with 8 bases of the junction left unmatched. This CDR3 has 17 residues. CDR1 and CDR2 (germline): LGHNA, YSLEER. CDR3 protein: CASSQDWRIAGQETQYF. The DNA of the CDR3 is TGCGCCAGCAGCCAAGATTGGAGGATAGCGGGGCAAGAGACCCAGTACTTC.

The gene calls are TRBV28 and TRBJ1-2; 9 bases fit TRBD1. The V segment lost 3 bases and the J segment 9 bases; nucleotides outside the gene matches: 14. The CDR3 length is 16 residues. The germline CDR1 and CDR2 sequences are MDHEN and SYDVKM. The CDR3 protein is CASSFQGPDRGMRYTF. In DNA form, the CDR3 reads TGTGCCAGCAGTTTTCAGGGCCCAGACAGGGGGATGCGCTACACCTTC.

The chain recombines TRBV4-1 with TRBJ2-7; 9 nucleotides agree with TRBD2. The V gene end was trimmed by 0 bases and the J gene end by 0 bases; junction bases not matched to a gene: 12. The CDR3 totals 19 residues. Germline V gene sequence: CDR1 MGHRA, CDR2 YSYEKL. The CDR3 region has the DNA TGCGCCAGCAGCCAAGACTTGGAGCGGGAGGCCCCGAGCTCCTACGAGCAGTACTTC. Its protein product is CASSQDLEREAPSSYEQYF.

This chain uses TRBV15 with TRBJ2-7, with TRBD2 matching over 13 bases. Germline-derived CDR1 and CDR2 are LNHNV and YYDKDF (reference sequence). The CDR3 extends over 16 amino acids. J was trimmed by 5 bases and V by 3 bases; bases with no gene match: 7. The CDR3 protein is CATSSRTSGSDNEQYF. Here the CDR3 DNA reads TGTGCCACCAGCAGCCGGACTAGCGGGAGTGACAACGAGCAGTACTTC.

This chain connects TRBV5-1 to TRBJ1-3; weak D call: TRBD1 (5 bases). V was trimmed by 3 bases and J by 3 bases, leaving 13 bases between them. There are 15 residues in the CDR3. CDR1 SGHRS and CDR2 YFSETQ come from the germline V gene. The CDR3 sequence: CASSSGSGFGNTIYF. CDR3 bases: TGCGCCAGCAGCTCCGGATCAGGGTTTGGAAACACCATATATTTT. Variable domain in full (rest from reference TRBV5-1 and TRBJ1-3): KAGVTQTPRYLIKTRGQQVTLSCSPISGHRSVSWYQQTPGQGLQFLFEYFSETQRNKGNFPGRFSGRQFSNSRSEMNVSTLELGDSALYLCASSSGSGFGNTIYFGEGSWLTVV.